This is a list of T cell receptor beta chains from one sample in a study of CD8 T cells in ankylosing spondylitis. One entry per CDR3 protein results from TCRdb running MiXCR on the 5' RACE reads. The profile shows some 200,000 distinct CDR3 sequences, around 13% of them singletons. Sequenced: blood, either unsorted or a sorted T cell fraction (not recorded which). These receptor sequences come from a male donor with ankylosing spondylitis or in good health (not recorded which). CDR3s leave out the opening cysteine and the closing phenylalanine or tryptophan. Clone size, where shown, is once, few, many, or a class for clones that have expanded.

clone size	V gene	J gene	CDR3 protein
many	TRBV27	TRBJ2-3	ASRLSGGTDTQY
.	TRBV10-2	TRBJ2-1	ASSWTGTYNEQF
.	TRBV3-1	TRBJ1-2	ASSRRTGTNYGYT
.	TRBV6-1	TRBJ2-1	ASSVPLNEQF
few	TRBV7-9	TRBJ2-1	ASSLLAGGYEQF
.	TRBV5-1	TRBJ2-7	ASSLEGGGAVYEQY
.	TRBV4-1	TRBJ1-2	ASSRVRGTNYGYT
few	TRBV5-1	TRBJ2-1	ASSSFGWGQQF
many	TRBV3-1	TRBJ2-7	ASSHTGLAGNYEQY
.	TRBV11-3	TRBJ2-1	ASSSQGGGDNEQF
few	TRBV10-3	TRBJ2-7	AISGSYEQY
many	TRBV12-3/TRBV12-4	TRBJ2-4	ASSYDFGTGGNIQY
few	TRBV6-5	TRBJ2-1	ASRSIPGEQF
.	TRBV12-3/TRBV12-4	TRBJ2-2	ASSFVSDIEGGKLF